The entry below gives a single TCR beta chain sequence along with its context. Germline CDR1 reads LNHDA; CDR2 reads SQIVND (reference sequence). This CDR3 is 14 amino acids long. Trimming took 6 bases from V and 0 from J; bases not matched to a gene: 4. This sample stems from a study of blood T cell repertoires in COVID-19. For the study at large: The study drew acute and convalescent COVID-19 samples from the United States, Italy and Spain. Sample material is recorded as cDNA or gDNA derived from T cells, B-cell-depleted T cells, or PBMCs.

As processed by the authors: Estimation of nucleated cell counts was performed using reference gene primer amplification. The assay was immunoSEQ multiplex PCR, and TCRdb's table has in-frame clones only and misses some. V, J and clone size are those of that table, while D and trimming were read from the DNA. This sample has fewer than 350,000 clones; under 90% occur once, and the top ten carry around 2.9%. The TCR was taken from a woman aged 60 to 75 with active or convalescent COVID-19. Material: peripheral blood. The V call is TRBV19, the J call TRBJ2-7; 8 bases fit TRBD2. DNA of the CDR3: TGTGCCAGTAGCCCGGGGGGGCACTCCTACGAGCAGTACTTC. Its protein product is CASSPGGHSYEQYF.